This T cell receptor (beta chain) comes out of a study of tumor-infiltrating lymphocytes in primary liver carcinoma. About the research overall: Samples returned roughly 3.65 to 7.13 million productive TCRbeta reads, a yield that was similar across tissue types.

The tissue used was unsorted bulk material of 20-30 mg. RNA and DNA were co-extracted from it with the AllPrep DNA/RNA mini kit. Germline CDR1 is SGDLS and CDR2 is YYNGEE. V lost 0 bases and J 1 base, leaving 8 bases between the germline ends. CDR3 length equals 14 residues. Reverse transcription of around 500 ng total RNA with a constant-region primer produced TCR beta cDNA. Library construction for TCR beta comprised three nested multiplex PCR rounds performed with slightly modified ARM-PCR. Use of TRBV1-TRBV30 forward primers with a C-beta reverse primer characterized the first two PCR rounds, which lasted around 9 cycles each. TCRdb re-analysed the multiplex PCR reads in MiXCR, keeping a single row per CDR3 protein. The table shows about 92,000 distinct CDR3 sequences, with just over 65% occurring only once.

The specimen sequenced was tumor-adjacent normal liver tissue. The rearrangement uses TRBV9 and TRBJ2-7; D not resolved. The TCR originated in a man aged 35-49 years with primary liver carcinoma and hepatitis B virus infection. The DNA for the CDR3 is TGTGCCAGCAGCGTAGGATCATTTTCCTACGAGCAGTACTTC. Translated, it gives CASSVGSFSYEQYF.